The present T cell receptor beta chain was sequenced within a study of blood T cell repertoires in COVID-19. This clone was detected a few times. Clones were read by immunoSEQ multiplex PCR, and TCRdb kept only the in-frame ones, dropping some. The repertoire consists of 15,000 to 25,000 clones, with 79% occurring once and the leading ten covering approximately 60%. This clonotype originated in an elderly man with acute or convalescent COVID-19. The specimen was peripheral blood.

The CDR3 region is CASSLSGAYEQYV. The DNA of the CDR3 is TGTGCCAGCAGCCTTTCGGGGGCCTACGAGCAGTACGTC. V and J are TRBV11-2 and TRBJ2-7; D perhaps matches TRBD2 (6 bases). The V gene lost 5 bases and the J gene lost 2 bases, with 10 bases spanning the gap. Germline-derived CDR1 and CDR2 are SGHAT and FQNNGV. This CDR3 has 13 amino acids.